This T cell receptor (beta chain) was captured by sequencing in a study of cytomegalovirus exposure and HLA in healthy donors. Worth noting for this clone: The antigen is undetermined.

This CDR3 region has 16 residues. The germline V gene encodes CDR1 SGDLS and CDR2 YYNGEE. J was trimmed by 0 bases and V by 0 bases; bases with no gene match: 3. Study-wide points: In vitro testing confirmed three CMV-associated chains as specific for CMV antigens.

The protocol was immunoSEQ multiplex PCR, while the TCRdb copy is restricted to in-frame clones and leaves out a portion. The table includes 75,000 to 90,000 clones, 90% to 96% detected once. The sequence was collected from a young man in good health and CMV-seropositive. The J gene is TRBJ2-7, the V gene TRBV9; 10 positions agree with TRBD2. The sample was PBMCs. The CDR3 here is CASSVGSSGSSYEQYF. In DNA, the CDR3 is TGTGCCAGCAGCGTAGGTTCTAGCGGGAGCTCCTACGAGCAGTACTTC.